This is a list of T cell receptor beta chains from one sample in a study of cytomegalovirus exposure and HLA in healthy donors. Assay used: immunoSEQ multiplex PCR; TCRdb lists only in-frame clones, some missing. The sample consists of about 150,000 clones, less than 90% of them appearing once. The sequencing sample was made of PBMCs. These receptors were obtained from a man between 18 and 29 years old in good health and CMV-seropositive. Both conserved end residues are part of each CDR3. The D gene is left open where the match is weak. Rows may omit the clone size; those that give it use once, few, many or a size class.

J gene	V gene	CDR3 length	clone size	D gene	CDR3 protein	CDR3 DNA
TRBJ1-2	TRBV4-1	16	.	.	CASSQRGKVPNYGYTF	TGCGCCAGCAGCCAAAGGGGGAAGGTGCCTAACTATGGCTACACCTTC
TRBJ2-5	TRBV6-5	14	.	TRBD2	CASRVGGTQETQYF	TGTGCCAGCCGGGTGGGGGGGACCCAAGAGACCCAGTACTTC
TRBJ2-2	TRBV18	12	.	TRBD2	CASSAGAGELFF	TGTGCCAGCTCAGCGGGGGCCGGGGAGCTGTTTTTT
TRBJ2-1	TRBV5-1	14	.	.	CASSLGDKYNEQFF	TGCGCCAGCAGCTTGGGGGACAAGTACAATGAGCAGTTCTTC
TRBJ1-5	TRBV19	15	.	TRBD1	CASGGVDSTRKPQHF	TGTGCCTCAGGGGGCGTCGACAGCACCAGAAAGCCCCAGCATTTT
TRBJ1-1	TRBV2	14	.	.	CASSEQGRNTEAFF	TGTGCCAGCAGTGAACAGGGGCGGAACACTGAAGCTTTCTTT
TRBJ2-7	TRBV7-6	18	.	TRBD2	CASSLVAGTSGRSYEQYF	TGTGCCAGCAGCTTAGTAGCAGGGACTAGCGGGAGGTCCTACGAGCAGTACTTC
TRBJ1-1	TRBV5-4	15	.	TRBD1	CASSWGGQGNTEAFF	TGTGCCAGCAGCTGGGGGGGACAGGGGAACACTGAAGCTTTCTTT
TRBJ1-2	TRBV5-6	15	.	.	CASSLRGRGNYGYTF	TGTGCCAGCAGCTTGCGGGGGCGGGGGAACTATGGCTACACCTTC
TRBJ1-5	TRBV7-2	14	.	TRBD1	CASSLVEGQQPQHF	TGTGCCAGCAGCTTAGTTGAGGGACAGCAGCCCCAGCATTTT
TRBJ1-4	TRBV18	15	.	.	CASSPTQGLIEKLFF	TGTGCCAGCTCACCGACACAGGGTTTGATTGAAAAACTGTTTTTT
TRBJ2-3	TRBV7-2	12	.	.	CASSPFTDTQYF	TGTGCCAGCAGTCCGTTCACAGATACGCAGTATTTT
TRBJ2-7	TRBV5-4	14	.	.	CASSLGPIRREQYF	TGTGCCAGCAGCTTGGGACCTATAAGGAGGGAGCAGTACTTC
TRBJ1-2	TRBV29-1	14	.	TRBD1	CSVVRDRGDYGYTF	TGCAGCGTTGTGCGGGACAGGGGGGACTATGGCTACACCTTC
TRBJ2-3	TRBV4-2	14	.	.	CASSQAGSSDTQYF	TGTGCCAGCAGCCAAGCAGGGTCGTCAGATACGCAGTATTTT
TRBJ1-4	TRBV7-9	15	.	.	CASSPQTATNEKLFF	TGTGCCAGCAGCCCACAGACAGCAACTAATGAAAAACTGTTTTTT
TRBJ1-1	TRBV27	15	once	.	CASSLSQGFSAEAFF	TGTGCCAGCAGTTTATCCCAGGGGTTTAGCGCTGAAGCTTTCTTT
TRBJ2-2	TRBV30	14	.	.	CAWGGGPNTGELFF	TGTGCCTGGGGCGGAGGCCCGAACACCGGGGAGCTGTTTTTT
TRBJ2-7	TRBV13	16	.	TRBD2	CASSLARTSGYYEQYF	TGTGCCAGCAGCTTAGCCAGGACTAGCGGGTACTACGAGCAGTACTTC
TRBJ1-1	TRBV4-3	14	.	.	CASSPLGANTEAFF	TGCGCCAGCAGCCCGCTTGGGGCTAACACTGAAGCTTTCTTT
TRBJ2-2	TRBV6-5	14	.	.	CASSPLTGTGELFF	TGTGCCAGCAGCCCACTTACGGGGACCGGGGAGCTGTTTTTT
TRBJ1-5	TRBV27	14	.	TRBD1	CASSLFTGGEPQHF	TGTGCCAGCAGTTTGTTCACAGGGGGCGAGCCCCAGCATTTT
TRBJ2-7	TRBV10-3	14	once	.	CAISERETSYEQYF	TGTGCCATCAGTGAGCGGGAGACCTCCTACGAGCAGTACTTC
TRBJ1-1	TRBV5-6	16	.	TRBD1	CASSFGGQGLNTEAFF	TGTGCCAGCAGCTTTGGGGGACAGGGATTGAACACTGAAGCTTTCTTT
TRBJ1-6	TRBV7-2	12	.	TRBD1	CASRVQGGPLHF	TGTGCCAGCAGAGTACAGGGGGGACCCCTCCACTTT
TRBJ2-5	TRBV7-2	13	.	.	CASSGGRGETQYF	TGTGCCAGCAGCGGGGGCCGAGGGGAGACCCAGTACTTC
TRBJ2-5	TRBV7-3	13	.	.	CASSGVRGETQYF	TGTGCCAGCAGCGGGGTTCGGGGAGAGACCCAGTACTTC
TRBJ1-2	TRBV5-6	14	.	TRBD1	CASSLRDRNYGYTF	TGTGCCAGCAGCCTCCGGGACAGAAACTATGGCTACACCTTC
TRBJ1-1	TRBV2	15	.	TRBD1	CASTKTGGLDTEAFF	TGTGCCAGCACCAAGACAGGGGGCTTGGACACTGAAGCTTTCTTT
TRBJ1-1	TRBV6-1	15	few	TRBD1	CASSEATGGNTEAFF	TGTGCCAGCAGTGAAGCAACAGGGGGGAACACTGAAGCTTTCTTT
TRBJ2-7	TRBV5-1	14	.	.	CASSPGIPSHEQYF	TGCGCCAGCAGCCCCGGGATCCCCAGCCACGAGCAGTACTTC
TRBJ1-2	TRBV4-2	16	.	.	CASSQDTRQIVGGYTF	TGTGCCAGCAGCCAAGACACACGGCAAATCGTGGGCGGCTACACCTTC
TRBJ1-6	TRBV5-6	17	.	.	CASSLESQGTYNSPLHF	TGTGCCAGCAGCTTGGAGTCCCAGGGCACCTATAATTCACCCCTCCACTTT
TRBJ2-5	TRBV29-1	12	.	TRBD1	CSATGPQETQYF	TGCAGCGCGACAGGGCCCCAAGAGACCCAGTACTTC
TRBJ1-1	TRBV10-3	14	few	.	CAIRSHRLNTEAFF	TGTGCCATCAGGAGCCACAGGCTCAACACTGAAGCTTTCTTT
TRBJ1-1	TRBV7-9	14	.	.	CASSSGLSNTEAFF	TGTGCCAGCAGCTCGGGACTTTCGAACACTGAAGCTTTCTTT
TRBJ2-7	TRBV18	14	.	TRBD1	CASSTRQGPYEQYF	TGTGCCAGCTCAACCCGACAGGGTCCCTACGAGCAGTACTTC
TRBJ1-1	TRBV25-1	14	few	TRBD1	CASSPTGGWTEAFF	TGTGCCAGCAGTCCCACAGGGGGCTGGACTGAAGCTTTCTTT
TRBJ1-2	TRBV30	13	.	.	CAWSVHGNYGYTF	TGTGCCTGGAGTGTCCACGGTAACTATGGCTACACCTTC
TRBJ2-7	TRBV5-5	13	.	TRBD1	CASSPGQSYEQYF	TGTGCCAGCAGCCCGGGACAGAGCTACGAGCAGTACTTC
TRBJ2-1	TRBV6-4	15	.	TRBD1	CASSVGQGVRNEQFF	TGTGCCAGCAGCGTGGGACAGGGGGTTCGGAATGAGCAGTTCTTC
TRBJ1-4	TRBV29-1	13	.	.	CSVPSETNEKLFF	TGCAGCGTACCCAGCGAAACTAATGAAAAACTGTTTTTT
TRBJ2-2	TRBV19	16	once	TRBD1	CASSIRQGALTGELFF	TGTGCCAGTAGTATAAGACAGGGGGCCCTCACCGGGGAGCTGTTTTTT
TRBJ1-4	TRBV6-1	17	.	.	CASSGRGGAPGNEKLFF	TGTGCCAGCAGTGGGAGAGGGGGGGCGCCCGGTAATGAAAAACTGTTTTTT
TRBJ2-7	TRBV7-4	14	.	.	CASSTNPGFIEQYF	TGTGCCAGCAGCACGAATCCAGGATTCATCGAGCAGTACTTC
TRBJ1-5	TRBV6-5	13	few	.	CASSYQGNQPQHF	TGTGCCAGCAGTTACCAGGGTAATCAGCCCCAGCATTTT
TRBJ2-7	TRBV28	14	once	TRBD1	CASGLTGGSYEQYF	TGTGCCAGCGGACTTACAGGGGGTAGCTACGAGCAGTACTTC
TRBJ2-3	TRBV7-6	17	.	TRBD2	CASSLFTSGGLTDTQYF	TGTGCCAGCAGCTTATTCACTAGCGGGGGCCTCACAGATACGCAGTATTTT
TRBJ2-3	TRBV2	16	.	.	CASRFAGLGSTDTQYF	TGTGCCAGCAGGTTTGCGGGGCTGGGGTCCACAGATACGCAGTATTTT
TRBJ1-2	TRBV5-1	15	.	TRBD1	CASRVEPGQGYGYTF	TGCGCCAGCAGGGTGGAGCCGGGACAGGGATATGGCTACACCTTC
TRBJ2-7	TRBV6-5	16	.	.	CASSYSTSSTPYEQYF	TGTGCCAGCAGTTACTCGACTTCCTCTACACCCTACGAGCAGTACTTC
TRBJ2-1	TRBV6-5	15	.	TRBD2	CASRQRGGLLNEQFF	TGTGCCAGCAGGCAGCGGGGGGGCCTTCTCAATGAGCAGTTCTTC